This TCR beta chain was documented in a study of a mutant IDH1 vaccine in newly diagnosed glioma. Study-wide context: Vaccination followed radiotherapy alone by 4-6 weeks, or accompanied temozolomide cycles. Treated patients comprised about 62% males and about 40% females, mean age roughly 43 years. Those enrolled had earlier been treated with radiotherapy, temozolomide, or both, mostly both. Study-wide results and limits: Pseudoprogression appeared unlinked to shifts in leading peripheral T cell clonotypes.

Per the germline V gene, CDR1 is SGHNT and CDR2 is YYREEE (reference sequence). V lost 4 bases, J lost 4 bases, and 8 bases stayed unmatched. This CDR3 comprises 16 residues. As for time point: week 5, during vaccination. Vaccinated patients received 300 ug of mutant IDH1 20-mer peptide per dose, with topical imiquimod. As concerns this clone: The antigen remains undetermined.

Using immunoSEQ multiplex PCR, the repertoire was profiled, and TCRdb retains in-frame clones only, with some absent. Of 11,000 or so clones listed, about nine tenths are singletons. This TCR came from a woman aged 40 to 50 with glioma. Some clones in this sample may be carry-over from other donors' samples. J is TRBJ2-5 and V is TRBV5-4, with 12 bases fitting TRBD1. Sequencing was performed on PBMCs, taken from a glioma patient whose treatment included an IDH1 peptide vaccine. The CDR3 DNA is TGTGCCAGCAGCAGGGGGACAGGGGGCTTGGGAGAGACCCAGTACTTC. Its protein product is CASSRGTGGLGETQYF.